This T cell receptor (beta chain) was found in a study of T cells in Graves' hyperthyroidism and ophthalmopathy. Study observations and caveats: In simple terms, a model built on 13 V-J features told ophthalmopathy apart from stable hyperthyroidism.

The length of the CDR3 is 13 residues. The V and J ends lost 2 bases and 4 bases, in that order; junction bases with no gene match: 3. Per germline, CDR1 DFQATT and CDR2 SNEGSKA (reference sequence). Diagnosis rested on symptoms, serum thyroxine and TRAb, thyroid ultrasound, and orbital computed tomography. PBMCs were collected from an approximately 10 ml volume of fresh peripheral blood. Regions amplified from RNA transcripts were the TCR beta CDR3 regions. The study used the HTBI primer set for a first-round RT-PCR of the TCR CDR3. Each CDR3 protein gets one entry after TCRdb re-called the multiplex PCR reads with MiXCR. The sample carries fewer than 650,000 distinct CDR3 sequences, 14% recorded once. As for this clonotype: No antigen is known for it.

Material: blood. The chain is built from TRBV20-1 and TRBJ1-2; 8 nucleotides align to TRBD1. This sequence originates from a woman younger than 30 with Graves' ophthalmopathy. The CDR3 loop is CSARTGGPYGYTF. The DNA for the CDR3 is TGCAGTGCTAGAACAGGGGGTCCCTATGGCTACACCTTC.